The rows below give T cell receptor beta chains drawn from one sample of a study of cytotoxic CD8 clonotypes in ibrutinib-treated CLL. Assay used: immunoSEQ multiplex PCR; TCRdb lists only in-frame clones, some missing. The sample consists of about 60,000 clones, around 55% of them appearing once. The source material was PBMCs, sampled after 24 months of ibrutinib treatment. These TCRs come from a human donor with chronic lymphocytic leukemia. The CDR3 runs from the conserved cysteine through the conserved F or W. Each record gives: J gene, clone size, D gene, V gene, CDR3 DNA, CDR3 protein. The D gene is left open where the match is weak. Size tells how often a clone was seen (once, few, many) or the class of an expanded clone, and some rows leave it out.

TRBJ1-3 | - | - | TRBV5-1 | TGCGCCAGCACCCTGGGTGGGGCTGGAAACACCATATATTTT | CASTLGGAGNTIYF
TRBJ1-3 | - | - | TRBV11-2 | TGTGCCAGCAGCTTAGAATGGGGGGCTGGAAACACCATATATTTT | CASSLEWGAGNTIYF
TRBJ2-1 | few | - | TRBV2 | TGTGCCGGAGGGGTGAACGTGTATGAGCAGTTCTTC | CAGGVNVYEQFF
TRBJ2-3 | - | - | TRBV6-6 | TGTGCCAGCAGTTACCCCCGTTTCGGACGCACAGATACGCAGTATTTT | CASSYPRFGRTDTQYF
TRBJ2-3 | many | - | TRBV7-2 | TGTGCCAGCAGCCCACTGGTCCGGACAGATACGCAGTATTTT | CASSPLVRTDTQYF
TRBJ1-1 | - | - | TRBV6-5 | TGTGCCAGCAGTTACTCGACACCTAGGGCTGAAGCTTTCTTT | CASSYSTPRAEAFF
TRBJ2-7 | - | TRBD1 | TRBV19 | TGTGCCAGTTCCAGGACAGGGGCCCCCTACGAGCAGTACTTC | CASSRTGAPYEQYF
TRBJ1-2 | - | - | TRBV5-1 | TGCGCCAGCAGCTTGTTCAGGAGGCATGGCTACACCTTC | CASSLFRRHGYTF
TRBJ1-2 | once | TRBD1 | TRBV6-4 | TGTGCCAGGAACCGGGACAGGGAACACTATGGCTACACCTTC | CARNRDREHYGYTF
TRBJ2-1 | - | - | TRBV5-6 | TGTGCCAGCAGCCCCGTGGGGGGAGAGTCCTACAATGAGCAGTTCTTC | CASSPVGGESYNEQFF
TRBJ2-3 | - | - | TRBV7-2 | TGTGCCAGCAGCTTAGGGAGGGTGGCTACGCAGTATTTT | CASSLGRVATQYF
TRBJ2-3 | - | - | TRBV5-4 | TGTGCCAGCAGCCCAAACCCCACAGATACGCAGTATTTT | CASSPNPTDTQYF
TRBJ2-1 | - | - | TRBV29-1 | TGCAGCGTTCTGGGGGGCTCCTACAATGAGCAGTTCTTC | CSVLGGSYNEQFF
TRBJ1-2 | - | - | TRBV2 | TGTGCCAGCAGTTACATCCCGGGCACGGGCCCCTACACCTTC | CASSYIPGTGPYTF
TRBJ1-2 | - | - | TRBV7-8 | TGTGCCAGCAGCCTAGGAATCTGGGGGGCTTATGGCTACACCTTC | CASSLGIWGAYGYTF
TRBJ2-7 | few | TRBD2 | TRBV2 | TGTGCCAGCAGTGGACTAGCGGGAGCCTACGAGCAGTACTTC | CASSGLAGAYEQYF
TRBJ2-1 | few | - | TRBV13 | TGTGCCAGCAGCTTAGTTCCGACCAGCTGGAATGAGCAGTTCTTC | CASSLVPTSWNEQFF
TRBJ1-1 | - | TRBD1 | TRBV10-3 | TGTGCCAGCAGTGAATTGGGCAGGGGGCAGGTTGAAGCTTTCTTT | CASSELGRGQVEAFF
TRBJ2-1 | - | TRBD1 | TRBV15 | TGTGCCACCAGCAGGAGGGACAGCTCCTACAATGAGCAGTTCTTC | CATSRRDSSYNEQFF
TRBJ2-2 | - | TRBD1 | TRBV6-4 | TGTGCCAGCAGTGAACAGGGGGCGAACACCGGGGAGCTGTTTTTT | CASSEQGANTGELFF
TRBJ2-7 | - | - | TRBV6-5 | TGTGCCAGCAGTAGCGGGCAGCCAATCTACGAGCAGTACTTC | CASSSGQPIYEQYF
TRBJ1-2 | - | TRBD1 | TRBV14 | TGTGCCAGCAGCCCAGGGGGAGTCTGGTACTATGGCTACACCTTC | CASSPGGVWYYGYTF
TRBJ1-2 | few | - | TRBV6-1 | TGTGCCAGCCTTGGGGACAAGTCAGGTGGCTACACCTTC | CASLGDKSGGYTF
TRBJ1-5 | few | - | TRBV27 | TGTGCCAGCAGTTTACTGGGGGTTAGCAATCAGCCCCAGCATTTT | CASSLLGVSNQPQHF
TRBJ1-2 | - | - | TRBV2 | TGTGCCAGCAGCGGGCAGGGCGTGGAGTTTTATGGCTACACCTTC | CASSGQGVEFYGYTF
TRBJ2-1 | - | - | TRBV5-6 | TGTGCCAGCAGCTTAAGTGGGATCTACAATGAGCAGTTCTTC | CASSLSGIYNEQFF
TRBJ1-6 | - | - | TRBV29-1 | TGCAGCGTTACAGGCCGTAAATTCGGACACTATAATTCACCCCTCCACTTT | CSVTGRKFGHYNSPLHF
TRBJ1-5 | - | - | TRBV20-1 | TGCAGTGCTAGACAGGGTCAGCCCCAGCATTTT | CSARQGQPQHF
TRBJ2-7 | - | TRBD1 | TRBV5-1 | TGCGCCAGCAGCCCCAGGGGGAAGAGCTCCTACGAGCAGTACTTC | CASSPRGKSSYEQYF
TRBJ1-2 | once | TRBD1 | TRBV28 | TGTGCCGGATCGACAGGGGTATATGGCTACACCTTC | CAGSTGVYGYTF
TRBJ2-7 | few | TRBD1 | TRBV19 | TGTGCCAGTAGTCTGGCCGGGACAGGCCTCTACGAGCAGTACTTC | CASSLAGTGLYEQYF
TRBJ2-2 | once | - | TRBV18 | TGTGCCAGCTCATCCCGCCGACAGGTCACCGGGGAGCTGTTTTTT | CASSSRRQVTGELFF